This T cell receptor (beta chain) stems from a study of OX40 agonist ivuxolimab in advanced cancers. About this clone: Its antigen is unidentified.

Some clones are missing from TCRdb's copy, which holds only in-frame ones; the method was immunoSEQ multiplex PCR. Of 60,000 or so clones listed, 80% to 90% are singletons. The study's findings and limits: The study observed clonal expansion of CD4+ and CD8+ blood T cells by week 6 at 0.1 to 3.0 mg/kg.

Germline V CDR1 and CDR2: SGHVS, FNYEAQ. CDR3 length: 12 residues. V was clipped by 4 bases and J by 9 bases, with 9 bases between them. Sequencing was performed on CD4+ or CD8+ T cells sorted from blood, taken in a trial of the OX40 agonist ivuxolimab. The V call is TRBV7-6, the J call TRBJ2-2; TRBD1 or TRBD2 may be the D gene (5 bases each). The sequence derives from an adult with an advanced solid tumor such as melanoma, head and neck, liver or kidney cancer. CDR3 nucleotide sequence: TGTGCCAGCAGCTGGGGGAACCGGGAGCTGTTTTTT. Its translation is CASSWGNRELFF.